Below, 13 T cell receptor beta chains from the same sample are listed, as sequenced in a study of glioma-infiltrating T cells (dated by TCRdb to about 2016). The reads were generated on an Illumina MiSeq. The iRepertoire nested amplicon-rescue multiplex PCR (arm-PCR) platform was used to amplify TCR alpha and beta CDR3 regions from RNA. The raw public reads went through TCRdb reprocessing: fastp at Q25, MiXCR clone calling, in-frame beta chains kept. Rows are unified per CDR3 protein, each entry keeping the most common DNA and genes. Here the sample has approximately 400,000 distinct CDR3 sequences; 41% occur a single time. The top ten clonotypes cover 12% of the sample. The material sequenced was glioma tissue, nonneoplastic brain tissue, or PBMCs (not recorded which). These receptors were collected from a human donor with low-grade glioma or glioblastoma, undergoing nonglioma brain surgery, or in good health (not recorded which).

This clonotype was seen at least ten times. V gene TRBV27 combines with J gene TRBJ2-1; the D gene is possibly TRBD1 (6 bases). The length of the CDR3 is 16 residues. Per the germline V gene, CDR1 is MNHEY and CDR2 is SMNVEV (reference sequence). The ends were cut back, 4 bases at V and 0 bases at J, with 13 bases in the middle. In DNA form, the CDR3 reads TGTGCCAGCAGTTCCAGGACAGCGAGCTCCTACAATGAGCAGTTCTTC. It translates to CASSSRTASSYNEQFF.

This chain links TRBV2 with TRBJ2-3; D is uncertain. The germline CDR1 and CDR2 sequences are SNHLY and FYNNEI. The germline V and J ends were trimmed by 4 bases and 0 bases, with 5 bases remaining between them. This CDR3 region has 13 residues. The CDR3 nucleotides are TGTGCCAGCAGTGCGGTTAGCACAGATACGCAGTATTTT. Protein product: CASSAVSTDTQYF.

This clonotype showed up just once. The chain carries TRBV20-1 and TRBJ2-3; 16 nucleotides line up with TRBD2. There are 18 residues in the CDR3. Germline CDR1 reads DFQATT; CDR2 reads SNEGSKA (reference sequence). V lost 2 bases, J lost 9 bases, and 14 bases stayed unmatched. In nucleotides, the CDR3 is TGCAGTGCTAGATCCCCGGGACTAGCGGGAGGGCCGTCGGAGACGCAGTATTTT. It specifies CSARSPGLAGGPSETQYF.

The sample holds many counts of this clonotype. This chain uses TRBV28 with TRBJ1-5; TRBD1 is a possible D gene (6 bases). The V and J ends lost 4 bases and 0 bases respectively, with 13 bases between them. The CDR3 is 16 amino acids. Germline V gene sequence: CDR1 MDHEN, CDR2 SYDVKM. The CDR3 here is CASSSPGQYSNQPQHF. The CDR3 nucleotides are TGTGCCAGCAGTTCCCCTGGACAGTATAGCAATCAGCCCCAGCATTTT.

As to this clonotype: One end of the junction varies from germline; a read error may be responsible. The CDR3 loop is CSAGRQGYGWDYAYTF. The DNA of the CDR3 is TGCAGTGCTGGACGGCAGGGCTACGGGTGGGACTATGCCTACACCTTC. The rearrangement uses TRBV20-1 and TRBJ1-2, with TRBD1 as a possible D gene (5 bases). The germline gives CDR1 DFQATT, CDR2 SNEGSKA (reference sequence). The CDR3 is 16 amino acids.

This clonotype was observed a handful of times. V gene TRBV7-8 combines with J gene TRBJ1-1, with D unclear. The germline CDR1 and CDR2 sequences are SGHVS and FQNEAQ. Trimming pared 2 bases from V and 5 bases from J, leaving 6 bases between. CDR3 length equals 12 residues. The CDR3 spells CASSLTSTEAFF. The CDR3 DNA is TGTGCCAGCAGCTTAACGTCAACTGAAGCTTTCTTT. Supplemented by reference TRBV7-8 and TRBJ1-1, the full variable domain reads GAGVSQSPRYKVAKRGQDVALRCDPISGHVSLFWYQQALGQGPEFLTYFQNEAQLDKSGLPSDRFFAERPEGSVSTLKIQRTQQEDSAVYLCASSLTSTEAFFGQGTRLTVV.

This clonotype came up many times. The chain carries TRBV28 and TRBJ2-7; D possibly corresponds to TRBD1 (6 bases). V was trimmed by 10 bases and J by 6 bases, leaving 16 bases between them. This CDR3 is built from 12 residues. Germline assignment: CDR1 MDHEN and CDR2 SYDVKM. As DNA, the CDR3 is TGTGCCATCCTAGGGGGTCCGAGCGAGCAGTACTTC. Amino acid sequence: CAILGGPSEQYF.

The rearrangement joins TRBV5-4 to TRBJ2-3; weak D call: TRBD2 (5 bases). The germline V gene has CDR1 SGHNT and CDR2 YYREEE (reference sequence). The CDR3 is 15 residues long. Between the trimmed V and J ends, which lost 2 bases and 6 bases, there was a span of 16 bases. CDR3: CASSLRRQSGDTQYF. Here the CDR3 DNA reads TGTGCCAGCAGCTTAAGACGGCAGTCGGGGGATACGCAGTATTTT.

V gene TRBV27 combines with J gene TRBJ2-7, with 11 bases aligning to TRBD1. J gave up 6 bases and V 9 bases, and 10 bases lay outside the gene matches. This CDR3 contains 14 residues. Germline assignment: CDR1 MNHEY and CDR2 SMNVEV (reference sequence). The CDR3: CASTLGQGGLEQYF. The CDR3 nucleotides are TGTGCCAGTACACTGGGACAGGGGGGTCTCGAGCAGTACTTC.

As to this clonotype: With a much larger clone just one base away, this may be a read error. The V call is TRBV7-9, the J call TRBJ1-2; D gene ambiguous. Germline V gives CDR1 SEHNR, CDR2 FQNEAQ (reference sequence). The CDR3 sequence is 12 residues long. CDR3 loop: CASSSISYGYSF. The DNA of the CDR3 is TGTGCCAGCAGCTCGATTTCCTATGGCTACTCCTTC.

This clonotype was seen only a few times. This chain connects TRBV7-9 to TRBJ2-3, with D perhaps TRBD1 (5 bases). The CDR3 has 13 amino acids. Germline V gene sequence: CDR1 SEHNR, CDR2 FQNEAQ (reference sequence). The V end was cut by 3 bases, the J end by 4 bases, with 8 bases between. The CDR3 reads CASSFLGADTQYF. The CDR3 nucleotides are TGTGCCAGCAGCTTCCTAGGGGCAGATACGCAGTATTTT.

This clonotype was picked up many times. The chain joins TRBV28 to TRBJ1-1; no definite D call. The CDR3 spans 15 residues. Germline V gene lookup returns CDR1 MDHEN and CDR2 SYDVKM. Trimming stripped 3 bases from V and 7 bases from J, with 18 bases between. This chain's CDR3 is CASSFQATPGIEAFF. The CDR3 bases are TGTGCCAGCAGTTTCCAGGCGACTCCCGGAATTGAAGCTTTCTTT.

This clonotype was recorded at least ten times. The V and J genes are TRBV28 and TRBJ1-1, with unresolved D. CDR3 length: 14 residues. CDR1 MDHEN and CDR2 SYDVKM come from the germline V gene. Trimming left V 8 bases short and J 0 bases short, with 13 bases between. The CDR3 is CASRAAVVNTEAFF. The CDR3 region has the DNA TGTGCCAGCCGGGCGGCGGTTGTGAACACTGAAGCTTTCTTT.